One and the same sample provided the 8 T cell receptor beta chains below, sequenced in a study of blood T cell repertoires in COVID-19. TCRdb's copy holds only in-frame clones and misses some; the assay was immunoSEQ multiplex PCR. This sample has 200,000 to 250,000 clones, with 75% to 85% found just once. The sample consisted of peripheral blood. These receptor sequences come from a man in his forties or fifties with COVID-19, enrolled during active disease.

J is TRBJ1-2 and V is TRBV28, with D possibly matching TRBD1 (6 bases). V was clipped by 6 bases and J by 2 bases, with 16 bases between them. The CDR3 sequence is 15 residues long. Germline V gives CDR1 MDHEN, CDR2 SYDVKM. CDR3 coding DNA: TGTGCCAGCAGGTCCGGACAGTCGGGGAACTATGGCTACACCTTC. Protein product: CASRSGQSGNYGYTF.

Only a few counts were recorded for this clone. The CDR3 region is CASSPQEGSYNSPLHF. CDR3 nucleotides: TGTGCCAGCAGCCCGCAAGAGGGCTCCTATAATTCACCCCTCCACTTT. This chain joins TRBV4-2 and TRBJ1-6; D unclear. V lost 4 bases to trimming and J lost 0 bases, with 10 bases between them. CDR3 length: 16 amino acids. Germline V gene lookup returns CDR1 LGHNA and CDR2 YNFKEQ.

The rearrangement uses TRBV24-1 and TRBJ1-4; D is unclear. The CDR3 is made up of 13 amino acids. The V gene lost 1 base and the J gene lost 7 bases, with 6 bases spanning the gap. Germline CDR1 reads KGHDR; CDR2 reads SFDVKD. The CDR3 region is CATSDFHSEKLFF. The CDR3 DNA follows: TGTGCCACCAGTGATTTTCATTCTGAAAAACTGTTTTTT.

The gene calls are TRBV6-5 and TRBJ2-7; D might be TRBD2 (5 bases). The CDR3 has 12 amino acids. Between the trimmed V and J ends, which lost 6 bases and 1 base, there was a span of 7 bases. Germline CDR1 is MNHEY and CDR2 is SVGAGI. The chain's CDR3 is CASREDSYEQYF. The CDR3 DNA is TGTGCCAGCAGGGAGGATTCCTACGAGCAGTACTTC.

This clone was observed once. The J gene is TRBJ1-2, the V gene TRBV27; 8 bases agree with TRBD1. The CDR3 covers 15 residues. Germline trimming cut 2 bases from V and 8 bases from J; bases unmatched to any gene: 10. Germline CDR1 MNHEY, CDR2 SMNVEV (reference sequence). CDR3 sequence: CASSLLSSGGRGYTF. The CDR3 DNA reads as TGTGCCAGCAGTTTACTATCATCAGGGGGCAGAGGCTACACCTTC.

CDR3 sequence: CAWSETSGGLKTQYF. The CDR3 region has the DNA TGTGCCTGGAGTGAGACTAGCGGGGGGCTAAAGACCCAGTACTTC. This chain joins TRBV30 and TRBJ2-5, with 13 bases that match TRBD2. V lost 1 base and J lost 6; bases outside the gene matches: 5. The CDR3 spans 15 residues. CDR1 and CDR2 (germline): GTSNPN, SVGIG (reference sequence).

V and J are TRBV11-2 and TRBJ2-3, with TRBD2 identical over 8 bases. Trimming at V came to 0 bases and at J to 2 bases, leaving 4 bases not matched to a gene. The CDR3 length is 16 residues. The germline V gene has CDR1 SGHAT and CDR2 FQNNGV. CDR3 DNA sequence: TGTGCCAGCAGCTTAGAGTCTAGCGGGCCCACAGATACGCAGTATTTT. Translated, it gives CASSLESSGPTDTQYF.

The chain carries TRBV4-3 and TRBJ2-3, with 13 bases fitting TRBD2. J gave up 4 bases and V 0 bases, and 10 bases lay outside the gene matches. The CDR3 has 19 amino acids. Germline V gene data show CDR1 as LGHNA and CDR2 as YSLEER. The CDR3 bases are TGCGCCAGCAGCCAAGATTATTTAGGACTAGCGGGGGTGTCAGATACGCAGTATTTT. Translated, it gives CASSQDYLGLAGVSDTQYF.